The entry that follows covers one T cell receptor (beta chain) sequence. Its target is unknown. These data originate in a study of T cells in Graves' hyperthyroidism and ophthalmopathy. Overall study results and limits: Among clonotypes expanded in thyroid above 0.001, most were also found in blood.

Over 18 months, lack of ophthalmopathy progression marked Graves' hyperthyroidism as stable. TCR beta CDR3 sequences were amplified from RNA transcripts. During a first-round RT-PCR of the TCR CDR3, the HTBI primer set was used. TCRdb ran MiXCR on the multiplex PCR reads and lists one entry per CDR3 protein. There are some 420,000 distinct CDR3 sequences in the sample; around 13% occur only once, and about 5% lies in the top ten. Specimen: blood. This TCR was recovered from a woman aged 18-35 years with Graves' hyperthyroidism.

CDR3 coding DNA: TGTGCCAGCAGCGACTGGGACAGCGAGCAGTACTTC. It codes for CASSDWDSEQYF. The V and J genes are TRBV11-2 and TRBJ2-7; 7 bases line up with TRBD1. The V segment lost 5 bases and the J segment 6 bases; nucleotides outside the gene matches: 4. CDR1 and CDR2 (germline): SGHAT, FQNNGV. The CDR3 has 12 residues.